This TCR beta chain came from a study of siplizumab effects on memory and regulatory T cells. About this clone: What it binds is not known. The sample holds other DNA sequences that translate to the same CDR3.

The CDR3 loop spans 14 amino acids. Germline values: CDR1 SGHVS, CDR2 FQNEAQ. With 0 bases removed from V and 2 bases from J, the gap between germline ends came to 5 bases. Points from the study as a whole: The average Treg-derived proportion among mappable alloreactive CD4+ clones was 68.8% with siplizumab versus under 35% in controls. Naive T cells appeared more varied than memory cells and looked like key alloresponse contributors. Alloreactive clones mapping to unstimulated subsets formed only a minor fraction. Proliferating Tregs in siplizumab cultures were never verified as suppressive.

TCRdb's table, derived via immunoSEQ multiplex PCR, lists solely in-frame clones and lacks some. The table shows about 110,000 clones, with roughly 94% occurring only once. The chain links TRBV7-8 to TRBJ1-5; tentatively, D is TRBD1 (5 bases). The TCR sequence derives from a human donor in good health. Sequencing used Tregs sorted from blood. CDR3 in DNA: TGTGCCAGCAGCTTAGCAGGGGGCAATCAGCCCCAGCATTTT. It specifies CASSLAGGNQPQHF. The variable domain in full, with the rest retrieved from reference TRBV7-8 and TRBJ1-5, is GAGVSQSPRYKVAKRGQDVALRCDPISGHVSLFWYQQALGQGPEFLTYFQNEAQLDKSGLPSDRFFAERPEGSVSTLKIQRTQQEDSAVYLCASSLAGGNQPQHFGDGTRLSIL.